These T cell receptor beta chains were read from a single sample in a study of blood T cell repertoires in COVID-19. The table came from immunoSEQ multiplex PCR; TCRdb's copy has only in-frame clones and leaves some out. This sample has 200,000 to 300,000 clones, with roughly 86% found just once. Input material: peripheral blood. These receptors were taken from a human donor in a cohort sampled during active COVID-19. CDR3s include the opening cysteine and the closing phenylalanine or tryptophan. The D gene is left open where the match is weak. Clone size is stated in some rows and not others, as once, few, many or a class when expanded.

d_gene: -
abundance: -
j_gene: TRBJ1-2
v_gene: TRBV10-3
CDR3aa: CAISVPGFPNYGYTF
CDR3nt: TGTGCCATCAGTGTGCCGGGTTTCCCTAACTATGGCTACACCTTC

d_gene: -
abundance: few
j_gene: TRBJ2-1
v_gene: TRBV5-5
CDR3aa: CASFLLGDSYNEQFF
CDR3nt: TGTGCCAGCTTTCTCCTCGGGGATTCCTACAATGAGCAGTTCTTC

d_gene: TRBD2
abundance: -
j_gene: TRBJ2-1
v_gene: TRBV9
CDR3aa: CASSVALASYNEQFF
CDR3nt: TGTGCCAGCAGCGTAGCACTAGCGTCCTACAATGAGCAGTTCTTC

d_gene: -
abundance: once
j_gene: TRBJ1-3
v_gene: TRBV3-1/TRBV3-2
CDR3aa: CASSQERRGSNSGNTIYF
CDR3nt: TGTGCCAGCAGCCAAGAGAGGCGAGGGAGCAACTCTGGAAACACCATATATTTT

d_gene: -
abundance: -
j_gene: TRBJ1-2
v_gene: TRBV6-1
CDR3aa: CASSEANRVERYTF
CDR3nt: TGTGCCAGCAGTGAAGCTAACAGGGTTGAACGCTACACCTTC

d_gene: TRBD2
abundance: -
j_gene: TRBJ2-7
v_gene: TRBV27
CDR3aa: CASSSLAERGYEQYF
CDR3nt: TGTGCCAGCAGTTCTCTCGCGGAGCGGGGCTACGAGCAGTACTTC

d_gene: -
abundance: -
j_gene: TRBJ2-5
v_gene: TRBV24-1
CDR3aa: CATRDTMGTQYF
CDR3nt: TGTGCCACCCGGGATACTATGGGGACCCAGTACTTC

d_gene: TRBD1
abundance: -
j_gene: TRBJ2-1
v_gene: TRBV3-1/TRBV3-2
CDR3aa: CASSYDRVQFF
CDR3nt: TGTGCCAGCAGCTACGACAGGGTGCAGTTCTTC

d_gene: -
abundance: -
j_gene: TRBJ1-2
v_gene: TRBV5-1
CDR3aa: CASSLGTPVTYGYTF
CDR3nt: TGCGCCAGCAGCTTAGGGACTCCCGTAACCTATGGCTACACCTTC

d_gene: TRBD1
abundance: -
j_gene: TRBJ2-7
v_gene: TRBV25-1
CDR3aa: CASAGGARYEQYF
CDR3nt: TGTGCCAGTGCAGGGGGCGCGAGATACGAGCAGTACTTC

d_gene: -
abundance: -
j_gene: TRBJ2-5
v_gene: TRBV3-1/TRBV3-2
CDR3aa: CASSQDSQGPIGTQYF
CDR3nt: TGTGCCAGCAGCCAAGATTCCCAGGGGCCGATTGGAACCCAGTACTTC

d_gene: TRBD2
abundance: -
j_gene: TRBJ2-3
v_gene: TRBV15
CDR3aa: CATSRDLGGGPPDTQYF
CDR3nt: TGTGCCACCAGCAGAGATCTGGGGGGAGGGCCCCCCGATACGCAGTATTTT

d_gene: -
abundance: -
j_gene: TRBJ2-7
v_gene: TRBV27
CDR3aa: CASRILGGSEQYF
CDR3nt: TGTGCCAGCAGAATCCTAGGCGGATCCGAGCAGTACTTC

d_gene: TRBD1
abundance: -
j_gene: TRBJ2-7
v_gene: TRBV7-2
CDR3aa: CASSPPPGGSYEQYF
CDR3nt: TGTGCCAGCAGTCCTCCGCCAGGGGGCTCCTACGAGCAGTACTTC

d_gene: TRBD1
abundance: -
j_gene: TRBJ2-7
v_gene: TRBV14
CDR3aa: CASSQRTGWSYEQYF
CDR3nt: TGTGCCAGCAGCCAAAGGACAGGGTGGTCCTACGAGCAGTACTTC

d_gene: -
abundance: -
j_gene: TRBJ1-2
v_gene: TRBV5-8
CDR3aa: CASSFGLLQGYGYTF
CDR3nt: TGTGCCAGCAGCTTTGGTCTGCTGCAGGGTTATGGCTACACCTTC